This T cell receptor beta chain comes out of a study of cytomegalovirus exposure and HLA in healthy donors. The CDR3 has 14 amino acids. V lost 3 bases and J lost 8, with 14 bases in between. Looked up from germline, CDR1 is WNHNN and CDR2 is SYGVQD (reference sequence). As for this clone: The antigen is unknown.

Both 60 Vbeta primers and 13 Jbeta primers went into the PCR. The repertoire was sequenced with immunoSEQ multiplex PCR; TCRdb's copy has only in-frame clones and lacks some. The repertoire table contains 100,000 to 150,000 clones. Study findings and constraints: The likely explanation for a cluster of highly shared sequence variants was sequencing artifact. In an earlier analysis, in fewer than 700 donors, most V segments appeared productive either ~87% or ~30% of the time. V- and J-gene trimming of TCR beta was linked (in a later analysis) to a missense DCLRE1C variant.

The donors (healthy individuals) were bone marrow donors. The sample consisted of PBMCs. This TCR was sampled from a man aged 18 to 30 in good health and CMV-seronegative. The chain has TRBV10-1 and TRBJ1-3, with a weak D call TRBD1 (5 bases). This chain's CDR3 is CASSESGIRDTIYF. As DNA, the CDR3 is TGCGCCAGCAGTGAATCAGGGATCCGAGACACCATATATTTT.